This T cell receptor beta chain emerged from a study of chemoradiotherapy in HPV16-positive cancers. Broader study findings: Functional assays defining HPV-specific T cells used only two HPV16-positive patients.

With regard to this clone: Antigen unknown.

V was pared by 6 bases and J by 1 base, with 4 bases between. The CDR3 has 12 residues. The germline V gene encodes CDR1 SQVTM and CDR2 ANQGSEA. Here immunoSEQ multiplex PCR was the method, and the copy in TCRdb shows in-frame clones only, minus some. This sample has about 880 clones, with roughly a third found just once. This TCR was sampled from a human donor with HPV-associated anogenital cancer. Collection took place from a patient who underwent chemoradiotherapy. This chain links TRBV29-1 with TRBJ2-6; D not certain. The CDR3 sequence: CSVGSGANVLTF. CDR3 bases: TGCAGCGTGGGTTCTGGGGCCAACGTCCTGACTTTC.